The 7 T cell receptor beta chains below all came from one sample that was sequenced in a study of monozygotic twins with cystic fibrosis. Generated by immunoSEQ multiplex PCR, the TCRdb table keeps only in-frame clones and is missing some. This table has about 24,000 clones, about 86% appearing once. Sequencing was carried out using blood. These receptors were obtained from a woman aged 25 to 45 with cystic fibrosis.

The rearrangement joins TRBV7-9 to TRBJ2-7, with TRBD2 matching over 8 bases. The junction had 3 bases not matched to a gene; V was cut back by 3 bases and J by 2 bases. This CDR3 is built from 14 residues. Per the germline V gene, CDR1 is SEHNR and CDR2 is FQNEAQ (reference sequence). The CDR3 reads CASSFAGGAYEQYF. DNA of the CDR3: TGTGCCAGCAGCTTCGCGGGGGGTGCCTACGAGCAGTACTTC.

The chain has TRBV4-3 and TRBJ1-6, with 9 bases identical to TRBD1. The CDR3 sequence is 17 residues long. Germline-derived CDR1 and CDR2 are LGHNA and YSLEER. J was trimmed by 7 bases and V by 3 bases; bases with no gene match: 10. The CDR3 sequence: CASSHGGQGKGNSPLHF. CDR3 DNA sequence: TGCGCCAGCAGCCATGGTGGACAGGGGAAAGGAAATTCACCCCTCCACTTT.

The chain links TRBV11-2 to TRBJ2-7; D unclear. V was pared by 1 base and J by 6 bases, with 13 bases between. This CDR3 has 14 residues. Germline V gene sequence: CDR1 SGHAT, CDR2 FQNNGV. CDR3: CASSLGVPTLEQYF. CDR3 nucleotide sequence: TGTGCCAGCAGCTTAGGTGTACCGACTCTCGAGCAGTACTTC.

This chain connects TRBV9 to TRBJ2-3, with 12 bases aligning to TRBD2. The junction had 6 bases not matched to a gene; V was cut back by 5 bases and J by 2 bases. Germline V gene lookup returns CDR1 SGDLS and CDR2 YYNGEE. This CDR3 region has 16 residues. As DNA, the CDR3 is TGTGCCAGCAGTTTCGGACTAGCGGGGTACACAGATACGCAGTATTTT. It is translated as CASSFGLAGYTDTQYF.

The chain employs TRBV13 and TRBJ2-1; either TRBD1 or TRBD2 may fit D (6 bases each). V was cut by 2 bases and J by 3 bases, with 11 bases left in between. The CDR3 has 15 residues. Per germline, CDR1 PRHDT and CDR2 FYEKMQ (reference sequence). The CDR3 loop reads CASSLRGPYYNEQFF. The CDR3 DNA sequence: TGTGCCAGCAGCTTACGGGGGCCGTACTACAATGAGCAGTTCTTC.

The CDR3 region is CASITSGGQLYDTLRAFF. DNA for the CDR3: TGTGCCAGCATAACCTCGGGGGGGCAGCTTTATGATACACTGAGAGCTTTCTTT. V is TRBV28 and J is TRBJ1-1; tentative D call: TRBD1 (6 bases). Germline V gene sequence: CDR1 MDHEN, CDR2 SYDVKM. The CDR3 has 18 amino acids. Trimming took 7 bases from V and 10 from J, leaving 34 bases between them.

The CDR3 protein is CASSQAAGWYEQYF. The DNA of the CDR3 is TGCGCCAGCAGCCAAGCAGCGGGTTGGTACGAGCAGTACTTC. This sequence joins TRBV4-1 and TRBJ2-7; a weak D match, TRBD2 (6 bases). Trimming left V 1 base short and J 4 bases short, with 11 bases between. The CDR3 length is 14 residues. Germline CDR1 MGHRA, CDR2 YSYEKL.